The clone carrying this TCR beta chain was observed a few times. Its cognate antigen is unknown. PBMCs provided sorted CD4+ and CD8+ T cells. The record originates from a study of CD8+ T cells in alopecia areata. The wider study: Treated patients were given oral tofacitinib, which was dosed at 5 to 10 mg twice daily. Overall study findings and caveats: In lesional scalp, particularly from alopecia totalis/universalis, clonality was higher than in normal scalp. Tissue-resident alphabeta T cells belonging to normal skin likewise get sequenced within scalp specimens.

RNA extraction was followed by reverse transcription into cDNA, which acted as the sequencing template. Produced via immunoSEQ multiplex PCR; TCRdb's table is partial and in-frame only. The table includes some 150,000 clones, 50% to 65% detected once. Germline CDR1 reads SEHNR; CDR2 reads FQNEAQ (reference sequence). V shed 1 base, J shed 6 bases, and the junction held 2 bases outside the gene matches. This CDR3 region has 14 residues. The sample consisted of CD8+ T cells sorted from blood, taken at week 0. This clonotype was sampled from a human donor with alopecia areata. The chain combines TRBV7-9 with TRBJ2-7, with TRBD1 matching 11 bases. CDR3 sequence (DNA): TGTGCCAGCAGCTTAGACGGGACAGGGGGCGAGCAGTACTTC. Its protein product is CASSLDGTGGEQYF.